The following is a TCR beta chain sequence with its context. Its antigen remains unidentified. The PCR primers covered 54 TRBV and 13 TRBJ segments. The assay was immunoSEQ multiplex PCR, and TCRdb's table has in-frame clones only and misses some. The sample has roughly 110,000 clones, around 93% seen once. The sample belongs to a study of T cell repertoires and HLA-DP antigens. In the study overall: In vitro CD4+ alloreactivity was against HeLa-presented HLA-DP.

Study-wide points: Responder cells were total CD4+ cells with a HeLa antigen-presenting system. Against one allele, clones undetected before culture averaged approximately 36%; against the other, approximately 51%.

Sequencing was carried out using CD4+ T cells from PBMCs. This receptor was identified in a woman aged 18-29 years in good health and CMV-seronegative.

As DNA, the CDR3 is TGTGCCGCAAGCGGGACAGGGGGGACTTGGGACACTGAAGCTTTCTTT. It specifies CAASGTGGTWDTEAFF. V and J are TRBV28 and TRBJ1-1; 11 bases are shared with TRBD1. This CDR3 region has 16 residues. Per the germline V gene, CDR1 is MDHEN and CDR2 is SYDVKM. V was pared by 11 bases and J by 3 bases, with 14 bases of the junction left unmatched.